This T cell receptor (beta chain) is drawn from a study of control samples from healthy donors and cancer patients. The data were produced by immunoSEQ multiplex PCR, yet TCRdb's version contains in-frame clones alone and is incomplete. Among roughly 12,000 clones listed, approximately 95% were seen once. V was clipped by 2 bases and J by 7 bases; unmatched bases: 12. The CDR3 is 16 residues long. The germline gives CDR1 MGHRA, CDR2 YSYEKL. V usage is TRBV4-1 and J usage is TRBJ1-2, with 8 bases identical to TRBD1. The TCR originated in an older man with head and neck cancer. Sequenced material: PBMCs. The CDR3 protein is CASSQQGARDSGGYTF. CDR3 DNA: TGCGCCAGCAGCCAACAGGGGGCCCGGGACAGTGGTGGCTACACCTTC.